This is a list of T cell receptor beta chains from one sample in a study of OX40 agonist ivuxolimab in advanced cancers. TCRdb's copy holds only in-frame clones and misses some; the assay was immunoSEQ multiplex PCR. The sample has about 68,000 clones, approximately 87% seen once. The material sequenced was CD4+ or CD8+ T cells sorted from blood, taken in a trial of the OX40 agonist ivuxolimab. Source of these receptors: an adult with an advanced solid tumor such as melanoma, head and neck, liver or kidney cancer. Each CDR3 is given with its conserved first and last residue. A D gene is named only where the DNA matches it firmly. Only part of the rows carry a size: once, few, many, or a class if the clone is expanded.

>TRBD1|TRBJ1-1|TRBV5-1|-|13
TGCGCCAGCAGCTTGGGGGACAGGGGTGAAGCTTTCTTT
CASSLGDRGEAFF
>-|TRBJ1-1|TRBV9|-|16
TGTGCCAGCAGCCCTCGAGGCCCGAATAGGAACACTGAAGCTTTCTTT
CASSPRGPNRNTEAFF
>TRBD1|TRBJ1-6|TRBV5-1|once|16
TGCGCCAGCAGCTTGGTCCCGGGACAGCATTATTCACCCCTCCACTTT
CASSLVPGQHYSPLHF
>-|TRBJ1-2|TRBV4-1|-|16
TGCGCCAGCAGCCAAGAAGGGGCAGGAGGGAAGTATGGCTACACCTTC
CASSQEGAGGKYGYTF
>-|TRBJ1-1|TRBV5-1|-|15
TGCGCCAGCAGCTTGGCCTGGCGGAAGAACACTGAAGCTTTCTTT
CASSLAWRKNTEAFF
>-|TRBJ1-1|TRBV9|few|12
TGTGCCAGCAGCGTGGACGGGGATGAAGCTTTCTTT
CASSVDGDEAFF
>-|TRBJ2-5|TRBV6-6|-|15
TGTGCCAGCACCTCAAGTTGGGTGAACAAAGAGACACAGTACTTC
CASTSSWVNKETQYF
>-|TRBJ1-5|TRBV5-8|-|15
TGTGCCAGCAGCTTGGGGTTACATAGCAATCAGCCCCAGCATTTT
CASSLGLHSNQPQHF
>-|TRBJ2-5|TRBV6-6|-|15
TGTGCCACCATCCCATCACAGACAGCGGTAGGGACCCAGTACTTC
CATIPSQTAVGTQYF
>-|TRBJ1-3|TRBV25-1|-|14
TGTGCCAGCAGCGACCCCCGCTCTGGAAACACCATATATTTT
CASSDPRSGNTIYF
>TRBD1|TRBJ1-2|TRBV4-1|once|16
TGCGCCAGCAGCCAAAGATCGGACAGGTGGTACTATGGCTACACCTTC
CASSQRSDRWYYGYTF
>TRBD1|TRBJ1-5|TRBV27|few|14
TGTGCCAGCAGTCTTACAGGGGAGGCGCAGCCCCAGCATTTT
CASSLTGEAQPQHF
>-|TRBJ1-5|TRBV10-3|-|13
TGTGCCATCGGTTCAGCGACAAATCAGCCCCAGCATTTT
CAIGSATNQPQHF
>TRBD1|TRBJ1-1|TRBV5-5|-|13
TGTGCCAGCAGCTTCAACAGGGGACCTGAAGCTTTCTTT
CASSFNRGPEAFF
>-|TRBJ2-5|TRBV2|-|16
TGTGCCAGCAGTGGGGGAACGGGACGGGGACAAGAGACCCAGTACTTC
CASSGGTGRGQETQYF
>TRBD1|TRBJ1-3|TRBV27|-|14
TGTGCCAGCAGTCTGACAGGGGCTGGAAACACCATATATTTT
CASSLTGAGNTIYF
>-|TRBJ1-1|TRBV20-1|-|11
TGCAGTGGAGCCGTGAACACTGAAGCTTTCTTT
CSGAVNTEAFF
>-|TRBJ1-3|TRBV9|once|17
TGTGCCAGCAGCGCCACACTCAGGGGAAGCTCTGGAAACACCATATATTTT
CASSATLRGSSGNTIYF
>TRBD2|TRBJ2-1|TRBV5-1|-|15
TGCGCCAGCAGCTTGTCTGCGGGGGTAACGAATGAGCAGTTCTTC
CASSLSAGVTNEQFF
>-|TRBJ1-1|TRBV2|-|12
TGTGCCAGCACTATGGGAAACACTGAAGCTTTCTTT
CASTMGNTEAFF
>-|TRBJ2-1|TRBV6-1|-|15
TGTGCCAGCAGATCCGGTCCCAGGATTTACAATGAGCAGTTCTTC
CASRSGPRIYNEQFF
>TRBD1|TRBJ2-7|TRBV10-2|-|13
TGCGCCAGCAGTACCGGGACAGGGCTCGAGCAGTACTTC
CASSTGTGLEQYF
>TRBD2|TRBJ2-7|TRBV7-2|-|12
TGTGCCAGCAGCCGGTCGGGGGGAGAGCAGTACTTC
CASSRSGGEQYF
>-|TRBJ2-3|TRBV4-3|-|16
TGCGCCAGCAGCCAAGAGGGCCAGCGGCCCACAGATACGCAGTATTTT
CASSQEGQRPTDTQYF
>-|TRBJ2-7|TRBV7-9|-|14
TGTGCCAGCAGCTATAGGTACAGGTCCTACGAGCAGTACTTC
CASSYRYRSYEQYF
>-|TRBJ1-2|TRBV6-5|-|13
TGTGCCAGCAGCTCCGGGACCGTCTATGGCTACACCTTC
CASSSGTVYGYTF
>-|TRBJ2-7|TRBV19|-|17
TGTGCCAGTAGACCCGCGAGAGGTGGGCCGAGCTCCTACGAGCAGTACTTC
CASRPARGGPSSYEQYF
>TRBD2|TRBJ2-5|TRBV7-2|once|16
TGTGCCAGCAGCTTAGTATGGACTAGCACCCAAGAGACCCAGTACTTC
CASSLVWTSTQETQYF
>-|TRBJ1-4|TRBV9|-|15
TGTGCCAGCAGCAAAAGCCGGGGCGGCCCCGAAAAACTGTTTTTT
CASSKSRGGPEKLFF
>-|TRBJ1-5|TRBV19|-|15
TGTGCCAGTAGTATCATCGGGCAGGGTAGTCAGCCCCAGCATTTT
CASSIIGQGSQPQHF
>-|TRBJ2-5|TRBV6-1|-|15
TGTGCCAGCAGTGAAGCGGGTACAGTAGGAGAGACCCAGTACTTC
CASSEAGTVGETQYF
>-|TRBJ2-1|TRBV5-6|-|11
TGTGCCAGCTCCAATTACAATGAGCAGTTCTTC
CASSNYNEQFF
>-|TRBJ2-3|TRBV7-8|-|14
TGTGCCAGCAGCCGGAGTAGGTTCGCAGATACGCAGTATTTT
CASSRSRFADTQYF
>-|TRBJ2-7|TRBV19|-|15
TGTGCCAGTAGCCCGGACAGCGGGGTCCTCTACGAGCAGTACTTC
CASSPDSGVLYEQYF
>TRBD2|TRBJ2-5|TRBV7-6|-|18
TGTGCCAGCAGCTTAGCGGGACCCGGGACTAGTCGTTTAGAGACCCAGTACTTC
CASSLAGPGTSRLETQYF
>-|TRBJ1-2|TRBV7-2|-|13
TGTGCCAGCAGCTCCCGGGCCCAGAGGGGCTACACCTTC
CASSSRAQRGYTF
>-|TRBJ1-5|TRBV2|-|13
TGTGCCAGCAGAGGGGACGTCAATCAGCCCCAGCATTTT
CASRGDVNQPQHF
>TRBD1|TRBJ2-1|TRBV19|-|16
TGTGCCAGTAGTATAGCTACAGGGGGATCCTACAATGAGCAGTTCTTC
CASSIATGGSYNEQFF
>TRBD1|TRBJ1-1|TRBV6-5|-|15
TGTGCCAGCAGCCCCGACAGGGGGTTTGCCACTGAAGCTTTCTTT
CASSPDRGFATEAFF
>TRBD1|TRBJ2-3|TRBV11-3|once|17
TGTGCCAGCAGCCGCAGCCCGGGACAGGGGCCTCTTGATACGCAGTATTTT
CASSRSPGQGPLDTQYF
>-|TRBJ2-5|TRBV5-1|-|14
TGCGCCAGCAGCTTGTTCAGCTCCGGAGAGACCCAGTACTTC
CASSLFSSGETQYF
>-|TRBJ1-1|TRBV7-9|-|12
TGTGCCAGCAGCATCTGGAACACTGAAGCTTTCTTT
CASSIWNTEAFF
>-|TRBJ2-3|TRBV6-5|once|15
TGTGCCAGCAGTTACTCGGGGACAAGTACAGATACGCAGTATTTT
CASSYSGTSTDTQYF
>-|TRBJ2-1|TRBV5-1|-|15
TGCGCCAGCAGCAAACCCGGAAGCTCCTACAATGAGCAGTTCTTC
CASSKPGSSYNEQFF
>TRBD1|TRBJ1-1|TRBV11-2|-|13
TGTGCCAGCACCCCCAGGGGGGAGACTGAAGCTTTCTTT
CASTPRGETEAFF
>-|TRBJ2-7|TRBV7-9|-|17
TGTGCCAGCAGCTTAAAGGGGGTGGTAGGGTTGGACTACGAGCAGTACTTC
CASSLKGVVGLDYEQYF
>-|TRBJ1-1|TRBV10-3|-|12
TGTGCCATCAGTTCGGGGACCCATGAAGCTTTCTTT
CAISSGTHEAFF
>-|TRBJ2-7|TRBV4-1|-|14
TGCGCCAGCAGCCAAGACAGGTTTCCCTACGAGCAGTACTTC
CASSQDRFPYEQYF
>-|TRBJ1-2|TRBV6-5|-|14
TGTGCCAGCAAGCGGGCAGGGTCCAACTATGGCTACACCTTC
CASKRAGSNYGYTF
>-|TRBJ1-3|TRBV5-6|-|13
TGTGCCAGCAGCTTCCCTTTAGGAAACACCATATATTTT
CASSFPLGNTIYF
>-|TRBJ2-5|TRBV15|-|14
TGTGCCACCAGCAGAGATCATCGGGAAGAGACCCAGTACTTC
CATSRDHREETQYF
>-|TRBJ1-3|TRBV5-1|-|16
TGCGCCAGCAGCTCCGGGGGATCTAGCTCTGGAAACACCATATATTTT
CASSSGGSSSGNTIYF
>-|TRBJ2-2|TRBV11-1|-|11
TGTGCCAGCGCCTCGAGCGGGGAGCTGTTTTTT
CASASSGELFF
>-|TRBJ1-2|TRBV6-1|-|15
TGTGCCAGCAGTGGGGGGGCCAGATACTCGGGTGGCTACACCTTC
CASSGGARYSGGYTF
>-|TRBJ2-7|TRBV6-5|once|13
TGTGCCAGCAGTCTTCCGTCGGTATACGAGCAGTACTTC
CASSLPSVYEQYF